This T cell receptor beta chain was captured in a study of T cell responses to AZD1222 COVID-19 vaccine. General observations from the study: Donors skewed white British and female; clonal diversity was possibly underestimated.

Assay used: immunoSEQ multiplex PCR; TCRdb lists only in-frame clones, some missing. This sample has some 92,000 clones; 70% to 90% occur once, and the top ten carry less than 3.5%. V was clipped by 2 bases and J by 5 bases; unmatched bases: 19. Per germline, CDR1 LGHDT and CDR2 YNNKEL (reference sequence). This CDR3 has 19 amino acids. Worth noting for this clone: Its matching antigen is unknown.

The rearrangement uses TRBV3-1 (or the pseudogene TRBV3-2) and TRBJ2-3, with 7 bases matching TRBD2. This sequence originates from an adult in good health. The source was peripheral blood, collected on day 0 of AZD1222 vaccination. CDR3: CASSQLESSGTQRGDTQYF. In nucleotides, the CDR3 is TGTGCCAGCAGCCAACTGGAATCTAGCGGAACCCAACGGGGAGATACGCAGTATTTT.